The 22 T cell receptor beta chains reported below all come from one sample, sequenced in a study of CD8+ T cells in alopecia areata. Specified treatment: oral pan-JAK inhibitor, 5-10 mg twice daily. After isolation, RNA underwent reverse transcription to generate cDNA as the sequencing template. TCRdb keeps only in-frame clones here, not all; method: immunoSEQ multiplex PCR. Counted here are 90,000 to 120,000 clones, 84% occurring once; the ten biggest clones make up roughly 23%. This specimen consisted of CD8+ T cells sorted from blood, obtained at week 24, from a patient treated with tofacitinib. The origin of the receptors is a human donor with alopecia areata.

This chain connects TRBV12-5 to TRBJ2-7; 8 nucleotides align to TRBD1. This CDR3 spans 13 amino acids. Trimming cost V 1 base and J 4 bases; bases outside gene matches: 0. Looked up from germline, CDR1 is LGHNT and CDR2 is FRNRAP. The CDR3 DNA sequence: TGTGCTAGTGGTTTGGGACAGGGGTACGAGCAGTACTTC. It specifies CASGLGQGYEQYF.

The chain recombines TRBV5-5 with TRBJ2-7, with 9 bases matching TRBD1. CDR3 length: 18 amino acids. The J segment lost 1 base and the V segment lost 4 bases, leaving 15 bases of the junction unmatched. Looked up from germline, CDR1 is SGHKS and CDR2 is YYEKEE (reference sequence). For the CDR3, the DNA is TGTGCCAGCAGCGCAGCGGACAGGGGAAGGACTTTTTCCTACGAGCAGTACTTC. This codes for CASSAADRGRTFSYEQYF.

On this clone itself: This sample also contains other DNA sequences that code for the same CDR3. The chain couples TRBV29-1 to TRBJ2-2; perhaps TRBD2 as D (5 bases). Trimming pared 7 bases from V and 5 bases from J, leaving 11 bases between. Germline V gives CDR1 SQVTM, CDR2 ANQGSEA. The CDR3 sequence is 12 residues long. CDR3 DNA sequence: TGCAGCGCCCAAGGCGGGACCGGGGAGCTGTTTTTT. Its translation: CSAQGGTGELFF.

This chain uses TRBV5-1 with TRBJ1-2; D gene ambiguous. CDR3 length equals 13 residues. The V gene's germline CDR1 is SGHRS and CDR2 YFSETQ. V shed 0 bases and J shed 0 bases, with 3 bases lying between them. Here the CDR3 DNA reads TGCGCCAGCAGCTTGGAATCTAACTATGGCTACACCTTC. Protein sequence: CASSLESNYGYTF.

This chain connects TRBV7-2 to TRBJ2-7; the D call may be TRBD1 or TRBD2 (5 bases each). CDR3 size: 12 residues. With 1 base removed from V and 6 bases from J, the gap between germline ends came to 7 bases. Germline CDR1 reads SGHTA; CDR2 reads FQGNSA. The CDR3 nucleotides read TGTGCCAGCAGCTTAGGAGGGGCCGAGCAGTACTTC. Its translation: CASSLGGAEQYF.

The CDR3 DNA reads TGTGCCAGCAGCTTAGACAACGCCGGGGAGCTGTTTTTT. Translation gives CASSLDNAGELFF. This chain joins TRBV7-2 and TRBJ2-2; D remains unclear. Trimming removed 1 base at V and 6 bases at J, with 6 bases between. CDR1 and CDR2 (germline): SGHTA, FQGNSA. The CDR3 is 13 residues long.

The chain is built from TRBV6-5 and TRBJ2-1, with 8 bases aligning to TRBD2. The CDR3 is made up of 15 amino acids. In germline, CDR1 is MNHEY, CDR2 SVGAGI. J lost 4 bases, V lost 4 bases, and 6 bases had no gene match. CDR3 nucleotides: TGTGCCAGCAGTTCCGGAAGCGGGGGTTACAATGAGCAGTTCTTC. This codes for CASSSGSGGYNEQFF.

The chain combines TRBV4-1 with TRBJ2-6; no firm D call. The germline gives CDR1 MGHRA, CDR2 YSYEKL. The CDR3 length is 14 residues. V shed 2 bases and J shed 0 bases, with 2 bases lying between them. This CDR3 is CASSQISGANVLTF. CDR3 DNA: TGCGCCAGCAGCCAAATCTCTGGGGCCAACGTCCTGACTTTC.

The CDR3 is CSVEEGDYSYNEQFF. Written as DNA, the CDR3 is TGCAGCGTTGAAGAAGGGGACTACTCCTACAATGAGCAGTTCTTC. The genes are TRBV29-1 and TRBJ2-1; 7 bases are shared with TRBD2. The J segment lost 0 bases and the V segment lost 0 bases, leaving 2 bases of the junction unmatched. There are 15 residues in the CDR3. Per germline, CDR1 SQVTM and CDR2 ANQGSEA.

The rearrangement joins TRBV10-2 to TRBJ2-3, with D perhaps assigned TRBD1 or TRBD2 (6 bases each). Germline V gene sequence: CDR1 WSHSY, CDR2 SAAADI. This CDR3 is built from 15 residues. Trimming stripped 3 bases from V and 3 bases from J, with 13 bases between. The CDR3 protein is CASSDGGARTDTQYF. Written as DNA, the CDR3 is TGCGCCAGCAGTGACGGGGGCGCGAGGACAGATACGCAGTATTTT.

J is TRBJ2-7 and V is TRBV7-9; a possible D gene is TRBD1 (7 bases). The CDR3 has 13 residues. CDR1 is SEHNR, CDR2 FQNEAQ, per germline (reference sequence). V was clipped by 4 bases and J by 5 bases, with 12 bases between them. CDR3 bases: TGTGCCAGCAGCTCAGGGGGGCTGGACGAGCAGTACTTC. Its translation is CASSSGGLDEQYF.

This chain connects TRBV6-5 to TRBJ2-3; 9 bases align to TRBD2. With V trimmed by 7 bases and J by 6 bases, 11 bases remained unmatched. CDR1 is MNHEY, CDR2 SVGAGI, per germline. This CDR3 is built from 15 residues. This CDR3 reads CASTTTSAGGDTQYF. CDR3 DNA: TGTGCCAGCACTACGACTTCTGCGGGGGGGGATACGCAGTATTTT.

V usage is TRBV30 and J usage is TRBJ1-5, with D uncertain. Germline CDR1 GTSNPN, CDR2 SVGIG (reference sequence). V shed 3 bases and J shed 5 bases, with 20 bases lying between them. The CDR3 contains 16 residues. For the CDR3, the DNA is TGTGCCTGGAGCAAAAACGGCGACGGCCTCGATCAGCCCCAGCATTTT. This encodes CAWSKNGDGLDQPQHF.

This chain connects TRBV7-9 to TRBJ2-4; D perhaps matches TRBD1 (5 bases). V lost 1 base and J lost 10, with 8 bases in between. The length of the CDR3 is 12 residues. The germline gives CDR1 SEHNR, CDR2 FQNEAQ (reference sequence). As DNA, the CDR3 is TGTGCCAGCAGCTTAGGACAGCGTATTCAGTACTTC. It encodes CASSLGQRIQYF.

This rearrangement joins TRBV4-3 to TRBJ2-5; D uncertain. Trimming stripped 1 base from V and 4 bases from J, with 4 bases between. From germline, CDR1 is LGHNA and CDR2 YSLEER. The CDR3 contains 12 residues. Written as DNA, the CDR3 is TGCGCCAGCAGCCAAGGTGCAGAGACCCAGTACTTC. Translating it yields CASSQGAETQYF.

The genes are TRBV27 and TRBJ1-5; D gene ambiguous. This CDR3 has 14 amino acids. The V and J ends lost 2 bases and 7 bases respectively, with 12 bases between them. CDR1 is MNHEY, CDR2 SMNVEV, per germline (reference sequence). DNA of the CDR3: TGTGCCAGCAGTTTAGGTGGTCCAAGACAGCCCCAGCATTTT. Protein: CASSLGGPRQPQHF.

The chain carries TRBV30 and TRBJ2-2; D unclear. CDR3 length equals 12 residues. From germline, CDR1 is GTSNPN and CDR2 SVGIG (reference sequence). The V gene lost 0 bases and the J gene lost 6 bases, with 5 bases spanning the gap. The CDR3 sequence: CAWSVLPGELFF. DNA of the CDR3: TGTGCCTGGAGTGTACTGCCCGGGGAGCTGTTTTTT.

This chain joins TRBV30 and TRBJ2-5, with D perhaps matching TRBD1 (5 bases). Germline CDR1 GTSNPN, CDR2 SVGIG (reference sequence). Trimming pared 0 bases from V and 5 bases from J, leaving 16 bases between. This CDR3 contains 15 residues. DNA for the CDR3: TGTGCCTGGAGTGTATGGCAGGGTCGTGGGGAGACCCAGTACTTC. Its translation is CAWSVWQGRGETQYF.

This chain links TRBV6-5 with TRBJ2-3, with TRBD1 as a possible D gene (5 bases). The CDR3 sequence is 14 residues long. Germline CDR1 is MNHEY and CDR2 is SVGAGI. The V end was cut by 6 bases, the J end by 4 bases, with 14 bases between. CDR3 DNA: TGTGCCAGCAGCAAGGGGCCGTTGGCAGATACGCAGTATTTT. Translation gives CASSKGPLADTQYF.

The rearrangement uses TRBV11-2 and TRBJ1-2; D is unresolved. This CDR3 is built from 16 residues. Germline loops: CDR1 SGHAT, CDR2 FQNNGV. V shed 5 bases and J shed 8 bases, with 24 bases lying between them. The CDR3 DNA follows: TGTGCCAGCAGCCTCTCGGTCGTATCCGGCGGCCAGGGCTACACCTTC. Encoded protein: CASSLSVVSGGQGYTF.

V gene TRBV27 combines with J gene TRBJ2-3; 8 bases line up with TRBD2. The CDR3 is made up of 14 amino acids. V lost 7 bases, J lost 3 bases, and 6 bases stayed unmatched. Germline V gives CDR1 MNHEY, CDR2 SMNVEV (reference sequence). The CDR3 DNA is TGTGCCAGCAAGGTGCGGGGGGCTACAGATACGCAGTATTTT. This translates into CASKVRGATDTQYF.

The chain combines TRBV6-5 with TRBJ2-3; D uncertain. The germline CDR1 and CDR2 sequences are MNHEY and SVGAGI. This CDR3 has 13 residues. Trimming cost V 2 bases and J 4 bases, with 7 bases left between them. In DNA, the CDR3 is TGTGCCAGCAGTTACGCGGCATCAGATACGCAGTATTTT. Encoded protein: CASSYAASDTQYF.